A single sample gave rise to the 2 T cell receptor beta chains below, sequenced in a study of sequential checkpoint blockade in melanoma. Sequencing used immunoSEQ multiplex PCR; TCRdb keeps in-frame clones, though not all of them. The data contain a few thousand clones, 30% to 45% of them seen just once; the ten biggest clones take up 8% to 9.5%. Treatment specified: randomized to nivolumab then ipilimumab (arm A) or the reverse (arm B). Sequenced material: tumor tissue (inferred from file names), taken from a patient given nivolumab and ipilimumab in sequence. The receptors were sampled from a human donor with melanoma.

The rearrangement uses TRBV11-3 and TRBJ2-7; D not certain. With 0 bases removed from V and 0 bases from J, the gap between germline ends came to 6 bases. CDR3 length: 14 amino acids. Germline CDR1 and CDR2: SGHNT and YENEEA. The DNA of the CDR3 is TGTGCCAGCAGCTTAGAGAGGAGCTCCTACGAGCAGTACTTC. Translating gives CASSLERSSYEQYF.

In its sample, this clone was seen a few times. The chain has TRBV10-2 and TRBJ1-6, with a tentative D call TRBD1 (6 bases). Germline V gene lookup returns CDR1 WSHSY and CDR2 SAAADI. CDR3 length equals 14 residues. Trimming cost V 5 bases and J 5 bases, with 10 bases left between them. CDR3 in amino acids: CASSSGHDNSPLHF. CDR3 sequence (DNA): TGCGCCAGCAGTTCGGGACACGATAATTCACCCCTCCACTTT.